A single sample gave rise to the 8 T cell receptor beta chains below, sequenced in a study of T cell responses to AZD1222 COVID-19 vaccine. Profiling relied on immunoSEQ multiplex PCR, and the TCRdb table lists in-frame clones only, not all of them. The sample has some 120,000 clones, roughly 85% seen once. The specimen comprised peripheral blood, sampled on day 0 of MenACWY control vaccination. Receptors originate from an adult in good health.

CDR3 loop: CASSLVPGQGTGNEKLFF. CDR3 DNA sequence: TGCGCCAGCAGCTTGGTCCCGGGACAGGGCACGGGTAATGAAAAACTGTTTTTT. This rearrangement joins TRBV5-1 to TRBJ1-4, with 9 bases identical to TRBD1. Germline trimming cut 0 bases from V and 4 bases from J; bases unmatched to any gene: 10. Germline V gene data show CDR1 as SGHRS and CDR2 as YFSETQ. CDR3 size: 18 residues.

A single count supports this clone. The chain is built from TRBV10-3 and TRBJ1-2; D gene uncertain. This CDR3 region has 13 residues. The ends were cut back, 4 bases at V and 7 bases at J, with 13 bases in the middle. Germline V gives CDR1 ENHRY, CDR2 SYGVKD. CDR3: CAISGTGYSGYTF. The CDR3 DNA reads TGTGCCATCAGTGGCACCGGGTACAGTGGCTACACCTTC.

This rearrangement joins TRBV6-5 to TRBJ1-1; 8 nucleotides match TRBD1. V was clipped by 5 bases and J by 5 bases; unmatched bases: 4. From germline, CDR1 is MNHEY and CDR2 SVGAGI. This CDR3 region has 13 residues. The CDR3 sequence: CASSRTGRTEAFF. The CDR3 nucleotides are TGTGCCAGCAGTAGGACAGGGAGGACTGAAGCTTTCTTT.

This rearrangement joins TRBV3-1 (or the pseudogene TRBV3-2) to TRBJ2-7; perhaps TRBD2 as D (6 bases). Germline CDR1 LGHDT, CDR2 YNNKEL (reference sequence). Trimming cost V 0 bases and J 4 bases, with 10 bases left between them. The CDR3 runs to 14 residues. The CDR3 DNA sequence: TGTGCCAGCAGCCAAGATCACGGGAGTTACGAGCAGTACTTC. This codes for CASSQDHGSYEQYF.

Here the CDR3 DNA reads TGTGCCTGGAGTGCGGCACCAACCCGACGCCTTGAGACCCAGTACTTC. Translating it yields CAWSAAPTRRLETQYF. The chain recombines TRBV30 with TRBJ2-5; D is uncertain. This CDR3 has 16 amino acids. Trimming pared 1 base from V and 5 bases from J, leaving 20 bases between. Germline CDR1 GTSNPN, CDR2 SVGIG (reference sequence).

The rearrangement uses TRBV28 and TRBJ1-1, with a weak D call TRBD1 (6 bases). This CDR3 has 16 residues. The V gene lost 5 bases and the J gene lost 4 bases, with 20 bases spanning the gap. Germline-derived CDR1 and CDR2 are MDHEN and SYDVKM. The CDR3 sequence: CASSPYGGRLGTEAFF. CDR3 nucleotide sequence: TGTGCCAGCAGTCCCTATGGGGGCCGTCTGGGCACTGAAGCTTTCTTT. Combining the CDR3 with reference TRBV28 and TRBJ1-1 gives the whole variable domain DVKVTQSSRYLVKRTGEKVFLECVQDMDHENMFWYRQDPGLGLRLIYFSYDVKMKEKGDIPEGYSVSREKKERFSLILESASTNQTSMYLCASSPYGGRLGTEAFFGQGTRLTVV.

The gene calls are TRBV7-9 and TRBJ2-7; unclear D gene. Trimming shortened V by 0 bases and J by 12 bases, and 15 bases separated the two germline ends. The V gene's germline CDR1 is SEHNR and CDR2 FQNEAQ (reference sequence). The CDR3 loop spans 13 amino acids. The DNA of the CDR3 is TGTGCCAGCAGCTTAGCGCCGAAAGGCCGAGGGTACTTC. Protein sequence: CASSLAPKGRGYF. Using reference TRBV7-9 and TRBJ2-7 for the parts outside the CDR3, the full variable domain is DTGVSQNPRHKITKRGQNVTFRCDPISEHNRLYWYRQTLGQGPEFLTYFQNEAQLEKSRLLSDRFSAERPKGSFSTLEIQRTEQGDSAMYLCASSLAPKGRGYFGPGTRLTVT.

This clone appeared once. The chain is built from TRBV5-1 and TRBJ1-1, with D unclear. V was trimmed by 0 bases and J by 5 bases, leaving 17 bases between them. The CDR3 runs to 16 residues. Per the germline V gene, CDR1 is SGHRS and CDR2 is YFSETQ. CDR3 sequence reads: CASSLEIHPKVTEAFF. The CDR3 DNA reads as TGCGCCAGCAGCTTGGAGATACACCCCAAGGTTACTGAAGCTTTCTTT.